The 20 T cell receptor beta chains given below trace back to one sample, sequenced in a study of pediatric ulcerative colitis. The method was immunoSEQ multiplex PCR; TCRdb's version includes in-frame clones alone and lacks a portion of them. The sample contains tens of thousands of clones, 77% of which appear only once. The material sequenced was blood. The receptors originated from a boy between 10 and 17 years old with moderate ulcerative colitis.

The chain recombines TRBV19 with TRBJ2-7, with a weak D call TRBD2 (6 bases). V was cut by 5 bases and J by 7 bases, with 18 bases left in between. Germline V gives CDR1 LNHDA, CDR2 SQIVND (reference sequence). The CDR3 runs to 14 residues. In DNA form, the CDR3 reads TGTGCCAGTAGTCGGACCAGGGACTTCTCGGAGCAGTACTTC. As protein: CASSRTRDFSEQYF.

The sample holds a few counts of this clone. The DNA of the CDR3 is TGTGCCAGTAGACAGGGGTTGAACACTGAAGCTTTCTTT. Protein product: CASRQGLNTEAFF. This sequence joins TRBV6-5 and TRBJ1-1; 8 bases fit TRBD1. The CDR3 sequence is 13 residues long. The V gene's germline CDR1 is MNHEY and CDR2 SVGAGI. With V trimmed by 9 bases and J by 0 bases, 3 bases remained unmatched.

In DNA form, the CDR3 reads TGCGCCAGCAGCCAAGGTGAACTGCGCGCCCGCAATGAGCAGTTCTTC. Translation gives CASSQGELRARNEQFF. The chain is built from TRBV4-3 and TRBJ2-1, with D uncertain. This CDR3 region has 16 residues. Germline CDR1 reads LGHNA; CDR2 reads YSLEER. Between the trimmed V and J ends, which lost 1 base and 6 bases, there was a span of 16 bases.

The rearrangement uses TRBV5-6 and TRBJ2-1; D might be TRBD1 or TRBD2, each matching 5 bases. In germline, CDR1 is SGHDT, CDR2 YYEEEE. The CDR3 has 16 residues. V was shortened by 1 base and J by 10 bases, with 21 bases between the two germline ends. In DNA form, the CDR3 reads TGTGCCAGCAGCTTGCGAATGGGGGAGTTCCTTTCCGAGCAGTTCTTC. As protein: CASSLRMGEFLSEQFF.

The genes are TRBV5-4 and TRBJ2-1; 7 positions agree with TRBD2. The CDR3 is 15 amino acids. CDR1 and CDR2 (germline): SGHNT, YYREEE (reference sequence). V was pared by 3 bases and J by 12 bases, with 15 bases of the junction left unmatched. The CDR3 is CASSSLADRPRGQFF. CDR3 nucleotides: TGTGCCAGCAGCTCTCTAGCGGACCGGCCGCGGGGGCAGTTCTTC. The entire variable domain, with the rest obtained from reference TRBV5-4 and TRBJ2-1, is as follows: ETGVTQSPTHLIKTRGQQVTLRCSSQSGHNTVSWYQQALGQGPQFIFQYYREEENGRGNFPPRFSGLQFPNYSSELNVNALELDDSALYLCASSSLADRPRGQFFGPGTRLTVL.

The chain recombines TRBV7-2 with TRBJ2-3; possible D gene TRBD2, 5 bases. There are 15 residues in the CDR3. Trimming removed 2 bases from V and 2 bases from J, with 11 bases in between. The germline gives CDR1 SGHTA, CDR2 FQGNSA. CDR3 protein: CASSLRGQTTDTQYF. In nucleotides, the CDR3 is TGTGCCAGCAGCTTACGAGGGCAAACCACAGATACGCAGTATTTT. The full variable domain, in which reference TRBV7-2 and TRBJ2-3 provide the parts outside the CDR3, is GAGVSQSPSNKVTEKGKDVELRCDPISGHTALYWYRQSLGQGLEFLIYFQGNSAPDKSGLPSDRFSAERTGGSVSTLTIQRTQQEDSAVYLCASSLRGQTTDTQYFGPGTRLTVL.

V usage is TRBV5-6 and J usage is TRBJ1-2; D unresolved. V was clipped by 8 bases and J by 7 bases, with 12 bases between them. The CDR3 spans 11 residues. CDR1 and CDR2 from the germline V gene are SGHDT and YYEEEE. CDR3 amino acids: CASFRDAGYTF. CDR3 DNA: TGTGCCAGTTTCCGGGATGCTGGCTACACCTTC. Using reference TRBV5-6 and TRBJ1-2 for the parts outside the CDR3, the full variable domain is DAGVTQSPTHLIKTRGQQVTLRCSPKSGHDTVSWYQQALGQGPQFIFQYYEEEERQRGNFPDRFSGHQFPNYSSELNVNALLLGDSALYLCASFRDAGYTFGSGTRLTVV.

The rearrangement uses TRBV18 and TRBJ1-5, with D tentatively TRBD1 (5 bases). CDR1 is KGHSH, CDR2 LQKENI, per germline. CDR3 length: 13 amino acids. Trimming cost V 2 bases and J 4 bases, with 6 bases left between them. This CDR3 is CASSPGGNQPQHF. In DNA form, the CDR3 reads TGTGCCAGCTCACCAGGGGGGAATCAGCCCCAGCATTTT.

This clone has only a few counts. V gene TRBV14 combines with J gene TRBJ2-7, with 8 bases fitting TRBD1. The CDR3 runs to 15 residues. The ends lost 4 bases at V and 3 bases at J; junction bases unmatched: 8. Germline V gene data show CDR1 as SGHDN and CDR2 as FVKESK. CDR3 amino acids: CASSRIRGPGYEQYF. CDR3 in DNA: TGTGCCAGCAGCCGGATCAGGGGGCCGGGCTACGAGCAGTACTTC.

The chain joins TRBV4-3 to TRBJ1-1; TRBD1 aligns across 7 bases. The length of the CDR3 is 17 residues. Per germline, CDR1 LGHNA and CDR2 YSLEER. After removal of 4 bases from V and 5 bases from J, the junction contained 16 bases not matched to a gene. DNA of the CDR3: TGCGCCAGCAGCCGAGATGCTTTGGGACAGCGAGGGACTGAAGCTTTCTTT. This translates into CASSRDALGQRGTEAFF.

V usage is TRBV18 and J usage is TRBJ1-2; D is uncertain. CDR1 KGHSH and CDR2 LQKENI come from the germline V gene. CDR3 length: 18 amino acids. Between the trimmed V and J ends, which lost 0 bases and 7 bases, there was a span of 24 bases. The CDR3 loop reads CASSPPFRTHEAPGGYTF. In nucleotides, the CDR3 is TGTGCCAGCTCACCACCGTTTAGGACGCACGAAGCCCCCGGTGGCTACACCTTC.

The CDR3 DNA reads as TGTGCCAGCAGCTTGGACAGCGAGTACTACGAGCAGTACTTC. Translation: CASSLDSEYYEQYF. The rearrangement uses TRBV5-6 and TRBJ2-7, with no clear D. Trimming shortened V by 0 bases and J by 3 bases, and 10 bases separated the two germline ends. The germline CDR1 and CDR2 sequences are SGHDT and YYEEEE. This CDR3 comprises 14 residues.

The CDR3 DNA is TGTGCCAGCAGCTTACTTAGTATGGGGACCGGGGAGCTGTTTTTT. Amino acid sequence: CASSLLSMGTGELFF. The V call is TRBV7-3, the J call TRBJ2-2, with unresolved D. V gave up 2 bases and J gave up 5 bases, with 12 bases separating them. The CDR3 totals 15 residues. Per the germline V gene, CDR1 is SGHTA and CDR2 is FQGTGA.

The gene calls are TRBV25-1 and TRBJ1-1, with D uncertain. V gave up 1 base and J gave up 0 bases, with 15 bases separating them. The germline V gene encodes CDR1 MGHDK and CDR2 SYGVNS. CDR3 length: 17 amino acids. The CDR3 DNA follows: TGTGCCAGCAGTGAATTCGAGCGGGCATTCATGAACACTGAAGCTTTCTTT. It encodes CASSEFERAFMNTEAFF.

The chain has TRBV6-5 and TRBJ2-3, with D perhaps TRBD2 (6 bases). Trimming left V 5 bases short and J 2 bases short, with 11 bases between. There are 14 residues in the CDR3. Germline V CDR1 and CDR2: MNHEY, SVGAGI. CDR3 sequence: CASSGGLLTDTQYF. CDR3 nucleotide sequence: TGTGCCAGCAGTGGGGGACTGCTCACAGATACGCAGTATTTT.

This chain connects TRBV29-1 to TRBJ2-7, with 7 bases that match TRBD1. The V gene end was trimmed by 6 bases and the J gene end by 2 bases; junction bases not matched to a gene: 4. The germline CDR1 and CDR2 sequences are SQVTM and ANQGSEA. The length of the CDR3 is 12 residues. CDR3 sequence (DNA): TGCAGCGTGACCGGGACAGCCTACGAGCAGTACTTC. It encodes CSVTGTAYEQYF.

The CDR3 nucleotides read TGTGCCAGCAGCTTAGAGACAGGGTGGGGGATGGCTTTCTTT. It specifies CASSLETGWGMAFF. The chain is built from TRBV7-6 and TRBJ1-1; 7 bases are a match to TRBD1. The CDR3 totals 14 residues. Germline V gives CDR1 SGHVS, CDR2 FNYEAQ. V was pared by 1 base and J by 11 bases, with 10 bases of the junction left unmatched.

The genes are TRBV4-3 and TRBJ1-2; D perhaps matches TRBD1 (6 bases). The V gene's germline CDR1 is LGHNA and CDR2 YSLEER. The length of the CDR3 is 16 residues. The germline V and J ends were trimmed by 2 bases and 3 bases, with 16 bases remaining between them. CDR3 residues: CASSQTAGAPDYGYTF. The CDR3 bases are TGCGCCAGCAGCCAAACCGCAGGGGCCCCGGACTATGGCTACACCTTC.

This clone was seen a handful of times. V usage is TRBV7-3 and J usage is TRBJ1-1, with D possibly TRBD1 on 5 matching bases. Between the trimmed V and J ends, which lost 1 base and 6 bases, there was a span of 12 bases. This CDR3 contains 14 residues. The germline gives CDR1 SGHTA, CDR2 FQGTGA. The CDR3: CASSLMQSGAEAFF. The CDR3 DNA follows: TGTGCCAGCAGCTTAATGCAGTCGGGGGCTGAAGCTTTCTTT.

The DNA of the CDR3 is TGTGCCATCAGTGAACAGGCAACCTCCTACAATGAGCAGTTCTTC. This gives the protein CAISEQATSYNEQFF. The gene calls are TRBV10-3 and TRBJ2-1; TRBD1 is a possible D gene (5 bases). Looked up from germline, CDR1 is ENHRY and CDR2 is SYGVKD. Deletions cut 3 bases from V and 0 bases from J, with 9 bases between. There are 15 residues in the CDR3.